A single sample is the source of the 9 T cell receptor beta chains below, sequenced in a study of T cell changes during pregnancy in multiple sclerosis. This table comes from immunoSEQ multiplex PCR, and its TCRdb copy is limited to in-frame clones, with some not included. The table includes roughly 69,000 clones, roughly nine tenths detected once. Sample: peripheral blood, taken in the second trimester of pregnancy. The receptors originated from a female donor with multiple sclerosis, enrolled in a pregnancy study.

This clone appeared once. The chain is built from TRBV27 and TRBJ2-1; perhaps TRBD2 as D (6 bases). Germline assignment: CDR1 MNHEY and CDR2 SMNVEV (reference sequence). Trimming pared 6 bases from V and 10 bases from J, leaving 16 bases between. This CDR3 comprises 13 residues. Here the CDR3 reads CASSQWRVGEQFF. As DNA, the CDR3 is TGTGCCAGCAGCCAGTGGAGGGTCGGCGAGCAGTTCTTC.

The chain is built from TRBV12-5 and TRBJ1-6; 10 bases match TRBD1. From germline, CDR1 is LGHNT and CDR2 FRNRAP. V was pared by 6 bases and J by 0 bases, with 5 bases of the junction left unmatched. The CDR3 has 17 residues. DNA of the CDR3: TGTGCTAGTGGGTCGGGACAGGGGAGCTCCTATAATTCACCCCTCCACTTT. The encoded protein is CASGSGQGSSYNSPLHF.

This rearrangement joins TRBV19 to TRBJ1-1; no definite D call. Trimming removed 7 bases at V and 2 bases at J, with 14 bases between. The CDR3 consists of 14 residues. Germline assignment: CDR1 LNHDA and CDR2 SQIVND (reference sequence). DNA of the CDR3: TGTGCCAGTACGTCAAGGCTTAGCAACACTGAAGCTTTCTTT. Translating it yields CASTSRLSNTEAFF.

The chain is built from TRBV19 and TRBJ1-5, with TRBD1 as a possible D gene (5 bases). The V end was cut by 3 bases, the J end by 7 bases, with 13 bases between. Germline-derived CDR1 and CDR2 are LNHDA and SQIVND (reference sequence). The CDR3 covers 14 residues. The CDR3 nucleotides read TGTGCCAGTAGTATTGGGGGGTTCGGGCAGCCCCAGCATTTT. It encodes CASSIGGFGQPQHF.

The V gene is TRBV5-6, the J gene TRBJ1-4; D is possibly TRBD1 (5 bases). The germline V and J ends were trimmed by 1 base and 8 bases, with 15 bases remaining between them. This CDR3 is 15 amino acids long. The germline V gene has CDR1 SGHDT and CDR2 YYEEEE. The CDR3 loop reads CASSLQIGVGEKLFF. The CDR3 DNA reads as TGTGCCAGCAGCTTGCAAATAGGGGTAGGAGAAAAACTGTTTTTT. The full variable domain, with the rest looked up from reference TRBV5-6 and TRBJ1-4, is DAGVTQSPTHLIKTRGQQVTLRCSPKSGHDTVSWYQQALGQGPQFIFQYYEEEERQRGNFPDRFSGHQFPNYSSELNVNALLLGDSALYLCASSLQIGVGEKLFFGSGTQLSVL.

J is TRBJ1-4 and V is TRBV7-2; D uncertain. CDR1 is SGHTA and CDR2 is FQGNSA in the germline V gene. CDR3 length: 15 amino acids. The ends were cut back, 4 bases at V and 0 bases at J, with 9 bases in the middle. CDR3 protein: CASSWRRTTNEKLFF. In DNA, the CDR3 is TGTGCCAGCAGCTGGAGACGGACAACTAATGAAAAACTGTTTTTT. Together with reference TRBV7-2 and TRBJ1-4, the CDR3 gives the full variable domain: GAGVSQSPSNKVTEKGKDVELRCDPISGHTALYWYRQSLGQGLEFLIYFQGNSAPDKSGLPSDRFSAERTGGSVSTLTIQRTQQEDSAVYLCASSWRRTTNEKLFFGSGTQLSVL.

A single count supports this clone. The genes are TRBV6-5 and TRBJ2-1; 9 nucleotides agree with TRBD1. There are 12 residues in the CDR3. The V and J ends lost 4 bases and 9 bases, in that order; junction bases with no gene match: 1. CDR1 and CDR2 (germline): MNHEY, SVGAGI. The DNA for the CDR3 is TGTGCCAGCAGTTCACAGGGGGCTGAGCAGTTCTTC. Translated: CASSSQGAEQFF.

CDR3 protein: CASSQAGSGGVPYNEQFF. CDR3 DNA sequence: TGCGCCAGCAGCCAAGCGGGCAGCGGAGGTGTCCCCTACAATGAGCAGTTCTTC. V gene TRBV4-1 combines with J gene TRBJ2-1; possibly TRBD2 for D (5 bases). Trimming cost V 1 base and J 2 bases, with 18 bases left between them. The CDR3 covers 18 residues. Germline V CDR1 and CDR2: MGHRA, YSYEKL.

This chain connects TRBV5-1 to TRBJ1-2; 9 bases agree with TRBD1. CDR1 and CDR2 (germline): SGHRS, YFSETQ. The V gene end was trimmed by 5 bases and the J gene end by 4 bases; junction bases not matched to a gene: 15. This CDR3 has 17 amino acids. The CDR3 reads CASSQGGTGKFSYGYTF. The CDR3 DNA sequence: TGCGCCAGCAGTCAGGGAGGGACAGGGAAGTTTTCCTATGGCTACACCTTC.